The TCR beta chain under discussion was sequenced for a study of cytomegalovirus exposure and HLA in healthy donors. For this clone: As yet, its antigen is unknown.

The trim removed 2 bases at V and 5 bases at J, leaving 2 bases unmatched. This CDR3 has 13 amino acids. Germline V gene sequence: CDR1 SGHTA, CDR2 FQGTGA. Repertoires were generated with immunoSEQ multiplex PCR, while TCRdb's copy carries only in-frame clones and drops some. This table has around 180,000 clones, roughly 84% appearing once. General study results and limits: Both high specificity and high sensitivity reportedly marked the classifier's diagnosis of cytomegalovirus status. As confirmed in vitro, a few CMV-associated chains were specific for CMV antigens. Cytomegalovirus-associated TCR beta chains were listed, numbering more than 150.

J is TRBJ2-5 and V is TRBV7-3, with 7 nucleotides matching TRBD1. The sequence came from a man aged 18 to 29 in good health and CMV-seropositive. The material sequenced was PBMCs. The CDR3 DNA follows: TGTGCCAGCAGCTTAGACAGGGTCGAGACCCAGTACTTC. Protein: CASSLDRVETQYF.